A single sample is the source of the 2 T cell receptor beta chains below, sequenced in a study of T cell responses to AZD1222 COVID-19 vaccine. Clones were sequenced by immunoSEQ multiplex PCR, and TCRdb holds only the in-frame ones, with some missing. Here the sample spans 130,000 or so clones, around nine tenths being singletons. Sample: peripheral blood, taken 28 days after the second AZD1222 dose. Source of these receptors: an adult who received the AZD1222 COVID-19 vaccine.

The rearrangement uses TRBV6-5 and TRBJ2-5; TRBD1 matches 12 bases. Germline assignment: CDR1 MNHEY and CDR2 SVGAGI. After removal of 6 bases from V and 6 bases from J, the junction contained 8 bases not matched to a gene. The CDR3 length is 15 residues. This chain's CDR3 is CASRAGTGGRKTQYF. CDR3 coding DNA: TGTGCCAGCAGGGCCGGGACAGGGGGCAGGAAGACCCAGTACTTC.

The CDR3 reads CASREGISGANVLTF. CDR3 nucleotides: TGTGCCAGCAGGGAGGGAATCTCCGGGGCCAACGTCCTGACTTTC. The chain joins TRBV4-2 to TRBJ2-6, with D perhaps matching TRBD2 (6 bases). V gave up 6 bases and J gave up 4 bases, with 13 bases separating them. The CDR3 is 15 residues long. The germline gives CDR1 LGHNA, CDR2 YNFKEQ.